The 13 T cell receptor beta chains reported below all come from one sample, sequenced in a study of cytomegalovirus exposure and HLA in healthy donors. The PCR ran on 60 Vbeta and 13 Jbeta primers. Repertoires were generated with immunoSEQ multiplex PCR, while TCRdb's copy carries only in-frame clones and drops some. This sample's table reports around 150,000 clones. Sequencing was carried out using PBMCs. The receptors were gathered from a man aged 35 to 55 in good health and CMV-seronegative.

The rearrangement joins TRBV6-5 to TRBJ1-2, with D perhaps TRBD1 (5 bases). V lost 6 bases and J lost 8, with 19 bases in between. The CDR3 runs 14 residues. Per germline, CDR1 MNHEY and CDR2 SVGAGI. The DNA of the CDR3 is TGTGCCAGCAGCCTCAGGTCGCGGGGGGACGGCTACACCTTC. It encodes CASSLRSRGDGYTF.

The chain carries TRBV5-6 and TRBJ2-7, with TRBD1 matching 9 bases. This CDR3 contains 16 residues. Germline V gene sequence: CDR1 SGHDT, CDR2 YYEEEE. With V trimmed by 4 bases and J by 1 base, 9 bases remained unmatched. The CDR3 sequence is CASSRAGQGISYEQYF. CDR3 DNA: TGTGCCAGCAGCCGGGCCGGACAGGGGATTTCCTACGAGCAGTACTTC.

The chain links TRBV28 to TRBJ2-1; 9 bases fit TRBD2. The CDR3 runs to 14 residues. In germline, CDR1 is MDHEN, CDR2 SYDVKM. The V segment lost 7 bases and the J segment 10 bases; nucleotides outside the gene matches: 11. CDR3 sequence (DNA): TGTGCCAGCATTGCGGGGGGGTCTTGGGGAGAGCAGTTCTTC. It encodes CASIAGGSWGEQFF.

This chain uses TRBV29-1 with TRBJ2-7; 7 nucleotides agree with TRBD1. The trim removed 1 base at V and 5 bases at J, leaving 2 bases unmatched. There are 12 residues in the CDR3. CDR1 is SQVTM and CDR2 is ANQGSEA in the germline V gene. This CDR3 reads CSVEVGGHEQYF. CDR3 DNA: TGCAGCGTTGAAGTAGGGGGCCACGAGCAGTACTTC.

J is TRBJ2-5 and V is TRBV5-1; TRBD2 matches 13 bases. With V trimmed by 3 bases and J by 5 bases, 7 bases remained unmatched. The germline V gene has CDR1 SGHRS and CDR2 YFSETQ. CDR3 length: 16 amino acids. The DNA for the CDR3 is TGCGCCAGCAGCTCGGGGACTAGCGGGGCATCGGAGACCCAGTACTTC. Protein: CASSSGTSGASETQYF.

The genes are TRBV29-1 and TRBJ1-2; TRBD1 aligns across 7 bases. CDR3 length: 13 amino acids. V lost 5 bases to trimming and J lost 4 bases; unmatched junction nucleotides: 7. CDR1 and CDR2 (germline): SQVTM, ANQGSEA. The CDR3 bases are TGCAGCGTTAGGGCAGGGGGTACCTATGGCTACACCTTC. Translated, it gives CSVRAGGTYGYTF.

The V gene is TRBV27, the J gene TRBJ1-2; 7 bases map to TRBD1. CDR1 and CDR2 from the germline V gene are MNHEY and SMNVEV (reference sequence). After removal of 10 bases from V and 6 bases from J, the junction contained 17 bases not matched to a gene. The CDR3 contains 15 residues. CDR3 sequence reads: CATREEQGKWNGYTF. The CDR3 DNA is TGTGCCACTCGCGAGGAACAGGGGAAGTGGAATGGCTACACCTTC.

The rearrangement uses TRBV15 and TRBJ1-2; D unclear. The germline V gene encodes CDR1 LNHNV and CDR2 YYDKDF (reference sequence). Between the trimmed V and J ends, which lost 0 bases and 4 bases, there was a span of 9 bases. The CDR3 is made up of 14 amino acids. The CDR3: CATSRDQGGYGYTF. The CDR3 DNA is TGTGCCACCAGCAGAGATCAAGGAGGCTATGGCTACACCTTC.

J is TRBJ2-1 and V is TRBV12-5; 10 nucleotides match TRBD1. Losses at the gene ends were 5 bases for V and 2 bases for J; bases not matched to a gene: 3. From germline, CDR1 is LGHNT and CDR2 FRNRAP. CDR3 length: 15 amino acids. CDR3 bases: TGTGCTAGTGGTATCGGACAGGGGGCCTACAATGAGCAGTTCTTC. Protein product: CASGIGQGAYNEQFF.

V usage is TRBV9 and J usage is TRBJ2-2; D is perhaps TRBD2 (6 bases). V lost 0 bases, J lost 5 bases, and 14 bases lay in between. CDR1 is SGDLS and CDR2 is YYNGEE in the germline V gene. This CDR3 spans 16 amino acids. The CDR3, as DNA: TGTGCCAGCAGCGTAGATGGCGGGGTAAATACCGGGGAGCTGTTTTTT. Translation gives CASSVDGGVNTGELFF.

The rearrangement links TRBV6-5 to TRBJ2-7; D perhaps matches TRBD2 (5 bases). The V and J ends lost 6 bases and 3 bases respectively, with 12 bases between them. The CDR3 length is 13 residues. Germline CDR1 is MNHEY and CDR2 is SVGAGI. Here the CDR3 DNA reads TGTGCCAGCAGCCAAACTAGGTTCTACGAGCAGTACTTC. Translated: CASSQTRFYEQYF.

The rearrangement uses TRBV15 and TRBJ1-5, with 11 nucleotides matching TRBD1. Germline CDR1 LNHNV, CDR2 YYDKDF (reference sequence). This CDR3 comprises 18 residues. V shed 4 bases and J 3 bases; nucleotides not matched to a gene: 11. CDR3 sequence reads: CATSIGQGARAANQPQHF. CDR3 nucleotides: TGTGCCACCAGCATTGGACAGGGGGCGAGAGCCGCCAATCAGCCCCAGCATTTT.

The chain uses TRBV21-1 and TRBJ2-3; the table calls TRBD1, which could not be checked here. TRBV21-1 is termed a pseudogene. This CDR3 is 17 amino acids long. This CDR3 is CASSKERRQGPTDTQYF. In DNA, the CDR3 is TGTGCCAGCAGCAAAGAAAGAAGACAGGGGCCCACAGATACGCAGTATTTT.